This entry concerns a single TCR beta chain. Its antigen remains unidentified. Libraries were made from TCR beta cDNA, and they carried unique molecular identifiers. T cells numbering roughly 0.9 to 11 million gave rise to about 490,000 cDNA molecules. TCRdb processed the PCR reads anew with MiXCR; each CDR3 protein has one entry. The data show hundreds of thousands of distinct CDR3 sequences, with roughly 29% seen just once and roughly 0.57% held by the top ten. This specimen belongs to a study of post-analysis software for immune sequencing data. Background on the study: The patients showed relapsing-remitting, secondary progressive and progressive-relapsing multiple sclerosis courses. Study results and limitations: Normalized Chao1 diversity in multiple sclerosis patients fell significantly below that of controls. TRBV segments more frequent in patients than in controls numbered roughly 5 and included TRBV5-6, TRBV5-1 and TRBV20-1.

There are 16 residues in the CDR3. The trim removed 1 base at V and 5 bases at J, leaving 8 bases unmatched. CDR1 and CDR2 (germline): SGHRS, YFSETQ. Material: blood. The V and J genes are TRBV5-1 and TRBJ2-3; 9 bases agree with TRBD1. The receptor's source is a girl under 18 with multiple sclerosis. CDR3: CASSLRTTGGGDTQYF. The CDR3, as DNA: TGCGCCAGCAGCTTGCGTACTACAGGGGGCGGAGATACGCAGTATTTT.